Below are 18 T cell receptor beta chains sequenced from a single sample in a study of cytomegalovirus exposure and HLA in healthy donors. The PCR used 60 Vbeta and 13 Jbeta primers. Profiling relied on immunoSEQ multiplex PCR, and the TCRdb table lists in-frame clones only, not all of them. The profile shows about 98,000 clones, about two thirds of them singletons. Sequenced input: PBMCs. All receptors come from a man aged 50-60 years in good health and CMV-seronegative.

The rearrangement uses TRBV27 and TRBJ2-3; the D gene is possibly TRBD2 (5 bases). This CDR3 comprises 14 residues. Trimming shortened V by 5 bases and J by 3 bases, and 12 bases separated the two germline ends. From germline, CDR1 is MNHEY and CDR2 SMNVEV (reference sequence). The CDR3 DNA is TGTGCCAGCAGTACGAGGGTCCCTACAGATACGCAGTATTTT. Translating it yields CASSTRVPTDTQYF.

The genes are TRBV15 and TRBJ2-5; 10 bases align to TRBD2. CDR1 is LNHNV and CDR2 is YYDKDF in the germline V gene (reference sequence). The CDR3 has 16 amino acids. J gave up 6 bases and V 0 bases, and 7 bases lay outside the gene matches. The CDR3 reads CATSRDGISGGQTQYF. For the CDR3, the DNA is TGTGCCACCAGCAGAGATGGGATTAGCGGGGGGCAGACCCAGTACTTC.

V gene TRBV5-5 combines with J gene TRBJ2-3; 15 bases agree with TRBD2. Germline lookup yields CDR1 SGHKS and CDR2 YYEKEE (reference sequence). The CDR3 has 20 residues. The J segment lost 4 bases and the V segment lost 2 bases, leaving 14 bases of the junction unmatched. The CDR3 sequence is CASSFLKPGLAGGFADTQYF. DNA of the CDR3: TGTGCCAGCAGCTTCCTTAAGCCGGGACTAGCGGGGGGATTTGCAGATACGCAGTATTTT.

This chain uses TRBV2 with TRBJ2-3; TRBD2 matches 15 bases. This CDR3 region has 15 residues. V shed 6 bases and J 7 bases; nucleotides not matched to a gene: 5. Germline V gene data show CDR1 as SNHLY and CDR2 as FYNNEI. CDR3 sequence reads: CASRVGLAGGNTQYF. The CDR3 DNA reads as TGTGCCAGCAGGGTCGGACTAGCGGGAGGGAATACGCAGTATTTT. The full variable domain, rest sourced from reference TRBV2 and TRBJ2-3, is EPEVTQTPSHQVTQMGQEVILRCVPISNHLYFYWYRQILGQKVEFLVSFYNNEISEKSEIFDDQFSVERPDGSNFTLKIRSTKLEDSAMYFCASRVGLAGGNTQYFGPGTRLTVL.

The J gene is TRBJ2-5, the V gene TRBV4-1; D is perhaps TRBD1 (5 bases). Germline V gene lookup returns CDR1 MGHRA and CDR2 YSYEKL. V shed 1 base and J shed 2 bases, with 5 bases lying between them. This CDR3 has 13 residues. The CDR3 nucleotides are TGCGCCAGCAGCCAAGGACAGCAAGAGACCCAGTACTTC. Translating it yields CASSQGQQETQYF.

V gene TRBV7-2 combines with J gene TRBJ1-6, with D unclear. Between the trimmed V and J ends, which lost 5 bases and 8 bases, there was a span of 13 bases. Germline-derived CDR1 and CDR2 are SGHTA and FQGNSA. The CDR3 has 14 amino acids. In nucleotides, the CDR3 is TGTGCCAGCAGCGGAGGACGGGGTGATTCACCCCTCCACTTT. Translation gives CASSGGRGDSPLHF.

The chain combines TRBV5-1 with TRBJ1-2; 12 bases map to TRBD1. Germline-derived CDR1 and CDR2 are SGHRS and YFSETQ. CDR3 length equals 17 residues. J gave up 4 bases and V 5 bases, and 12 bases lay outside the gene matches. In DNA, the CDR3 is TGCGCCAGCAGACAAGGGACAGGGGGCTCGGCGGTCTATGGCTACACCTTC. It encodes CASRQGTGGSAVYGYTF.

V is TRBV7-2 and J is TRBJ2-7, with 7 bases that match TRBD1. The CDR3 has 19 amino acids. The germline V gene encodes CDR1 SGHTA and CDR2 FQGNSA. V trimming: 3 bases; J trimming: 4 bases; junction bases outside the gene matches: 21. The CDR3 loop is CASSFPSHRGGLGGYEQYF. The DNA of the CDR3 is TGTGCCAGCAGCTTTCCTTCCCACAGGGGCGGGTTGGGTGGATACGAGCAGTACTTC.

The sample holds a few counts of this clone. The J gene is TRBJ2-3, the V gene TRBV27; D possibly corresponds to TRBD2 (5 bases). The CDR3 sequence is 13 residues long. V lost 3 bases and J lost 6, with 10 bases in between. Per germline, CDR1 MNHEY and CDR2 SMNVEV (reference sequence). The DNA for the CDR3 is TGTGCCAGCAGTTTGAGGGTTAGCGATACGCAGTATTTT. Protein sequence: CASSLRVSDTQYF.

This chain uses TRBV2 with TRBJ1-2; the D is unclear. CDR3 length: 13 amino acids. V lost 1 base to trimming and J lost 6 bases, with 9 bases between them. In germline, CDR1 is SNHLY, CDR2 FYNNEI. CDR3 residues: CASSEGRVDGYTF. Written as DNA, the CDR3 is TGTGCCAGCAGTGAAGGCCGGGTAGATGGCTACACCTTC.

CDR3 sequence: CASSPPSGGYNEQFF. The CDR3 DNA reads TGTGCCAGCTCACCACCTAGCGGGGGCTACAATGAGCAGTTCTTC. The gene calls are TRBV18 and TRBJ2-1; 9 bases agree with TRBD2. J was trimmed by 3 bases and V by 0 bases; bases with no gene match: 0. CDR3 length equals 15 residues. The germline CDR1 and CDR2 sequences are KGHSH and LQKENI. Full variable domain (outside the CDR3, taken from reference TRBV18 and TRBJ2-1): NAGVMQNPRHLVRRRGQEARLRCSPMKGHSHVYWYRQLPEEGLKFMVYLQKENIIDESGMPKERFSAEFPKEGPSILRIQQVVRGDSAAYFCASSPPSGGYNEQFFGPGTRLTVL.

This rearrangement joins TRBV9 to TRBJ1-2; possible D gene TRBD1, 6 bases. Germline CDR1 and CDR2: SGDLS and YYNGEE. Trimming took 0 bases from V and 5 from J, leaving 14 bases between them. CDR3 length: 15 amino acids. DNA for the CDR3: TGTGCCAGCAGCGTAGGGCTACAGGGAAAGTATGGCTACACCTTC. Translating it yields CASSVGLQGKYGYTF.

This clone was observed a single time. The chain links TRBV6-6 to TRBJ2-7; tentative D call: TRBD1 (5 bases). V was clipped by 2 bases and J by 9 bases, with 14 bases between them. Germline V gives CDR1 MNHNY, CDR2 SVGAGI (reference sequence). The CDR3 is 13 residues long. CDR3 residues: CASSYGASNGQYF. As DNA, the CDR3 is TGTGCCAGCAGTTACGGGGCGTCTAACGGGCAGTACTTC.

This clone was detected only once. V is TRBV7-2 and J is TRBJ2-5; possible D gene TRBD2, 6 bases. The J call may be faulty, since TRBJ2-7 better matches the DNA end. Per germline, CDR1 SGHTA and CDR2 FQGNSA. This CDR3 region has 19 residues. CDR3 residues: CASSPGLSSPRRLGYEQYF. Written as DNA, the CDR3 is TGTGCCAGCAGCCCAGGACTATCTTCCCCACGCCGTCTCGGGTACGAGCAGTACTTC.

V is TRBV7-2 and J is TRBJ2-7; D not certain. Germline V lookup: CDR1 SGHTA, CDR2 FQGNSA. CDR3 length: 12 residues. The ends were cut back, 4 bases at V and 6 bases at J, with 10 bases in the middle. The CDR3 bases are TGTGCCAGCAGCTCCCCCGCGGTCGAGCAGTACTTC. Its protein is CASSSPAVEQYF.

CDR3 nucleotides: TGTGCCAGCAGAGGATCAGGGGGCTCTGACAATGAGCAGTTCTTC. Translated, it gives CASRGSGGSDNEQFF. This chain uses TRBV11-2 with TRBJ2-1, with 8 nucleotides matching TRBD1. CDR3 length: 15 residues. The V gene end was trimmed by 6 bases and the J gene end by 5 bases; junction bases not matched to a gene: 9. Germline values: CDR1 SGHAT, CDR2 FQNNGV.

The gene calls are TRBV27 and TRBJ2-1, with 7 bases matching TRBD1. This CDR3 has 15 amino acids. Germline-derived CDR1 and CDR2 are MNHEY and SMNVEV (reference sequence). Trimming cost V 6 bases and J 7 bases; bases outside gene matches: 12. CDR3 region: CASRNTDRVSNEQFF. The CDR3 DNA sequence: TGTGCCAGCAGAAACACTGACAGGGTTTCGAATGAGCAGTTCTTC.

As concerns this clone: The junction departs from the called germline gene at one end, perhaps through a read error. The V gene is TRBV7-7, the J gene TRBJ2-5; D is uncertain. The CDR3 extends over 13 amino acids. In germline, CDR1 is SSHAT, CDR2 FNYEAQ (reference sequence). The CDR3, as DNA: TGTGCTAGCAGCTTATTTCTTAAAGAGACCCAGTACTTC. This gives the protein CASSLFLKETQYF.